These T cell receptor beta chains were read from a single sample in a study of circulating CD8 cells and anti-PD-1 response in melanoma. TCRdb independently ran MiXCR on the reads; one entry per CDR3 protein. Of approximately 520 distinct CDR3 sequences in the sample, roughly 9% were seen once. The source was CD8+ T cells from PBMCs, collected at baseline or after one month of anti-PD-1 therapy (not recorded which). Every receptor here comes from a human donor with melanoma. The CDR3 runs from the conserved cysteine through the conserved F or W. A D gene is named only where the DNA matches it firmly. Not every row has a clone size; where given, it reads once, few, many or a size class.

CDR3aa: CASTADRGPRELFF; CDR3nt: TGTGCCAGCACCGCGGACAGGGGCCCCCGGGAGCTGTTTTTT; v_gene: TRBV28; d_gene: TRBD1; j_gene: TRBJ2-2; abundance: medium-sized
CDR3aa: CASSEWGVDNERFF; CDR3nt: TGTGCCAGCAGCGAATGGGGGGTTGACAATGAGCGGTTCTTC; v_gene: TRBV11-2; d_gene: .; j_gene: TRBJ2-1; abundance: few
CDR3aa: CASSPPPSQHF; CDR3nt: TGTGCCAGTAGTCCACCCCCGAGTCAGCATTTT; v_gene: TRBV19; d_gene: .; j_gene: TRBJ1-5; abundance: medium-sized
CDR3aa: CASSLDRGDNEQYF; CDR3nt: TGTGCCAGCAGTTTGGACAGGGGGGATAACGAGCAGTACTTC; v_gene: TRBV27; d_gene: TRBD1; j_gene: TRBJ2-7; abundance: large
CDR3aa: CAIGDGSYNEQFF; CDR3nt: TGTGCCATCGGGGACGGCTCCTACAATGAGCAGTTCTTC; v_gene: TRBV27; d_gene: .; j_gene: TRBJ2-1; abundance: medium-sized
CDR3aa: CASSLIYEQYF; CDR3nt: TGTGCCAGCAGTTTAATCTACGAGCAGTACTTC; v_gene: TRBV27; d_gene: .; j_gene: TRBJ2-7; abundance: large
CDR3aa: CASSPTGTTSYNEQFF; CDR3nt: TGTGCCAGCAGCCCGACAGGGACGACCTCCTACAATGAGCAGTTCTTC; v_gene: TRBV7-9; d_gene: TRBD1; j_gene: TRBJ2-1; abundance: medium-sized
CDR3aa: CASSLLESGRNQETQYF; CDR3nt: TGTGCCAGCAGCTTGTTAGAGTCAGGGCGAAACCAAGAGACCCAGTACTTC; v_gene: TRBV5-6; d_gene: .; j_gene: TRBJ2-5; abundance: large
CDR3aa: CASSTRTLNTGELFF; CDR3nt: TGTGCCAGTAGTACAAGAACATTAAACACCGGGGAGCTGTTTTTT; v_gene: TRBV19; d_gene: .; j_gene: TRBJ2-2; abundance: medium-sized
CDR3aa: CASSIGGLAGAKNYEQYF; CDR3nt: TGTGCCAGTAGTATAGGCGGACTAGCGGGGGCTAAAAACTACGAGCAGTACTTC; v_gene: TRBV19; d_gene: TRBD2; j_gene: TRBJ2-7; abundance: large
CDR3aa: CASSIGTSGGFGTDTQYF; CDR3nt: TGTGCCAGCAGCATTGGAACTAGCGGGGGGTTCGGCACAGATACGCAGTATTTT; v_gene: TRBV7-8; d_gene: TRBD2; j_gene: TRBJ2-3; abundance: .
CDR3aa: CASSPPLAPVPPQHF; CDR3nt: TGTGCCAGCTCACCACCGTTGGCCCCAGTGCCGCCCCAGCATTTT; v_gene: TRBV18; d_gene: .; j_gene: TRBJ1-5; abundance: medium-sized
CDR3aa: CASSSVGRRDEAFF; CDR3nt: TGTGCCAGCTCATCCGTAGGGCGTCGCGATGAAGCTTTCTTT; v_gene: TRBV18; d_gene: .; j_gene: TRBJ1-1; abundance: large
CDR3aa: CSARQSGELFF; CDR3nt: TGCAGCGCCCGTCAGTCCGGGGAGCTGTTTTTT; v_gene: TRBV29-1; d_gene: .; j_gene: TRBJ2-2; abundance: medium-sized
CDR3aa: CATSDGGYGYTF; CDR3nt: TGTGCCACCAGTGATGGAGGCTATGGCTACACCTTC; v_gene: TRBV24-1; d_gene: .; j_gene: TRBJ1-2; abundance: large
CDR3aa: CASKKGVNQPQHF; CDR3nt: TGTGCCAGCAAGAAAGGGGTAAATCAGCCCCAGCATTTT; v_gene: TRBV27; d_gene: .; j_gene: TRBJ1-5; abundance: large
CDR3aa: CASNLGQGFYNEQFF; CDR3nt: TGTGCCAGTAATCTGGGACAGGGATTCTACAATGAGCAGTTCTTC; v_gene: TRBV19; d_gene: TRBD1; j_gene: TRBJ2-1; abundance: large
CDR3aa: CSVDPARGDEQFF; CDR3nt: TGCAGCGTTGACCCCGCGCGGGGAGATGAGCAGTTCTTC; v_gene: TRBV29-1; d_gene: .; j_gene: TRBJ2-1; abundance: medium-sized
CDR3aa: CASSTRTAPGADTQYF; CDR3nt: TGTGCCAGCAGCACCAGGACGGCTCCTGGCGCAGATACGCAGTATTTT; v_gene: TRBV7-9; d_gene: .; j_gene: TRBJ2-3; abundance: .
CDR3aa: CASSVGPGYEQYF; CDR3nt: TGTGCCAGCAGCGTAGGGCCCGGTTACGAGCAGTACTTC; v_gene: TRBV9; d_gene: .; j_gene: TRBJ2-7; abundance: medium-sized
CDR3aa: CASSIGPIYYGYTF; CDR3nt: TGTGCCAGTAGTATCGGCCCGATCTACTATGGCTACACCTTC; v_gene: TRBV19; d_gene: .; j_gene: TRBJ1-2; abundance: medium-sized
CDR3aa: CASSPGQVHSYEQYF; CDR3nt: TGTGCCAGCAGCCCCGGACAGGTACACTCCTACGAGCAGTACTTC; v_gene: TRBV5-4; d_gene: TRBD1; j_gene: TRBJ2-7; abundance: medium-sized
CDR3aa: CASSVRVSYEQYF; CDR3nt: TGTGCCAGCAGCGTTCGGGTCTCCTACGAGCAGTACTTC; v_gene: TRBV11-3; d_gene: .; j_gene: TRBJ2-7; abundance: medium-sized
CDR3aa: CASTPAGLGNEQFF; CDR3nt: TGTGCCAGCACCCCAGCGGGGTTGGGCAATGAGCAGTTCTTC; v_gene: TRBV2; d_gene: TRBD2; j_gene: TRBJ2-1; abundance: few
CDR3aa: CASERRLNMNTEAFF; CDR3nt: TGTGCCAGTGAGCGGAGGCTGAACATGAACACTGAAGCTTTCTTT; v_gene: TRBV19; d_gene: .; j_gene: TRBJ1-1; abundance: large
CDR3aa: CASSDRPSSYNEQFF; CDR3nt: TGTGCCAGCAGTGACCGTCCGAGCTCCTACAATGAGCAGTTCTTC; v_gene: TRBV6-4; d_gene: .; j_gene: TRBJ2-1; abundance: large
CDR3aa: CASSSMLSYEQYF; CDR3nt: TGTGCCAGTAGTTCCATGTTGTCCTACGAGCAGTACTTC; v_gene: TRBV19; d_gene: .; j_gene: TRBJ2-7; abundance: medium-sized
CDR3aa: CASSKKPGQILGNQPQHF; CDR3nt: TGTGCCAGCAGCAAGAAGCCGGGACAGATTTTAGGCAATCAGCCCCAGCATTTT; v_gene: TRBV21-1; d_gene: .; j_gene: TRBJ1-5; abundance: medium-sized
CDR3aa: CASSLQVRAYMDSPLHF; CDR3nt: TGTGCCAGTAGTCTACAGGTCCGGGCATATATGGATTCACCCCTCCACTTT; v_gene: TRBV19; d_gene: .; j_gene: TRBJ1-6; abundance: large
CDR3aa: CASSIDPGQLQSRIF; CDR3nt: TGTGCCAGTAGTATAGATCCGGGGCAGCTCCAGAGCAGGATTTTT; v_gene: TRBV19; d_gene: .; j_gene: TRBJ2-2; abundance: large
CDR3aa: CASSYGDSPLHF; CDR3nt: TGTGCCAGCAGCTATGGTGATTCACCCCTCCACTTT; v_gene: TRBV5-4; d_gene: .; j_gene: TRBJ1-6; abundance: medium-sized
CDR3aa: CASGLPHLTSSTDTQYF; CDR3nt: TGTGCTAGTGGTTTGCCCCATTTGACATCTAGCACAGATACGCAGTATTTT; v_gene: TRBV12-5; d_gene: .; j_gene: TRBJ2-3; abundance: few
CDR3aa: CARGLPGQGMSGANVLTF; CDR3nt: TGTGCCAGGGGACTACCGGGACAGGGAATGTCTGGGGCCAACGTCCTGACTTTC; v_gene: TRBV2; d_gene: TRBD1; j_gene: TRBJ2-6; abundance: large
CDR3aa: CASSLTENPSYEQYF; CDR3nt: TGTGCCAGCAGTTTAACGGAGAATCCCTCCTACGAGCAGTACTTC; v_gene: TRBV12-3/TRBV12-4; d_gene: .; j_gene: TRBJ2-7; abundance: medium-sized
CDR3aa: CASSYSLAGESEQFF; CDR3nt: TGTGCCAGCAGTTACAGCCTAGCGGGGGAAAGTGAGCAGTTCTTC; v_gene: TRBV6-5; d_gene: TRBD2; j_gene: TRBJ2-1; abundance: few
CDR3aa: CASSQDLGRGADTQYF; CDR3nt: TGCGCCAGCAGCCAAGATCTGGGCAGGGGGGCAGATACGCAGTATTTT; v_gene: TRBV4-3; d_gene: .; j_gene: TRBJ2-3; abundance: medium-sized
CDR3aa: CSGTTAKNIQYF; CDR3nt: TGCAGCGGGACAACAGCCAAAAACATTCAGTACTTC; v_gene: TRBV29-1; d_gene: .; j_gene: TRBJ2-4; abundance: few
CDR3aa: CSAEPQGWDGYTF; CDR3nt: TGCAGTGCTGAACCCCAGGGCTGGGATGGCTACACCTTC; v_gene: TRBV20-1; d_gene: .; j_gene: TRBJ1-2; abundance: few
CDR3aa: CASSVDPGANEQYF; CDR3nt: TGTGCCAGCAGCGTAGATCCGGGGGCCAACGAGCAGTACTTC; v_gene: TRBV9; d_gene: .; j_gene: TRBJ2-7; abundance: medium-sized
CDR3aa: CSVELDRGWEQYF; CDR3nt: TGCAGCGTTGAATTGGACAGGGGGTGGGAGCAGTACTTC; v_gene: TRBV29-1; d_gene: TRBD1; j_gene: TRBJ2-7; abundance: large
CDR3aa: CASSQTESYNEQFF; CDR3nt: TGTGCCAGCAGCCAGACAGAGTCTTACAATGAGCAGTTCTTC; v_gene: TRBV11-2; d_gene: .; j_gene: TRBJ2-1; abundance: large
CDR3aa: CASSRASADTQYF; CDR3nt: TGTGCCAGCAGCCGGGCTAGCGCAGATACGCAGTATTTT; v_gene: TRBV7-2; d_gene: .; j_gene: TRBJ2-3; abundance: medium-sized
CDR3aa: CASSSRDTSDSPLHF; CDR3nt: TGTGCCAGCAGTTCCCGGGACACTTCAGATTCACCCCTCCACTTT; v_gene: TRBV6-5; d_gene: .; j_gene: TRBJ1-6; abundance: medium-sized
CDR3aa: CASTPGTGELFF; CDR3nt: TGTGCCAGTACTCCCGGCACCGGGGAGCTGTTTTTT; v_gene: TRBV19; d_gene: .; j_gene: TRBJ2-2; abundance: large
CDR3aa: CASSFLGENTEAFF; CDR3nt: TGTGCCAGCAGTTTTTTAGGGGAGAACACTGAAGCTTTCTTT; v_gene: TRBV27; d_gene: .; j_gene: TRBJ1-1; abundance: medium-sized
CDR3aa: CASSTYNEQSF; CDR3nt: TGTGCCAGTAGCACATACAATGAGCAGTCCTTC; v_gene: TRBV19; d_gene: .; j_gene: TRBJ2-1; abundance: few
CDR3aa: CASGSAEAFF; CDR3nt: TGTGCCAGCGGATCCGCTGAAGCTTTCTTT; v_gene: TRBV12-3/TRBV12-4; d_gene: .; j_gene: TRBJ1-1; abundance: .
CDR3aa: CAISRTSGEGNEQFF; CDR3nt: TGTGCCATCAGTCGGACTAGCGGGGAGGGAAATGAGCAGTTCTTC; v_gene: TRBV10-3; d_gene: TRBD2; j_gene: TRBJ2-1; abundance: medium-sized
CDR3aa: CASSWGTSGGTATDTQYF; CDR3nt: TGTGCCAGCAGCTGGGGGACTAGCGGGGGGACGGCCACAGATACGCAGTATTTT; v_gene: TRBV7-2; d_gene: TRBD2; j_gene: TRBJ2-3; abundance: medium-sized
CDR3aa: CASSLTASFGSYEQYF; CDR3nt: TGTGCCAGCAGTTTAACTGCGTCCTTCGGTTCCTACGAGCAGTACTTC; v_gene: TRBV28; d_gene: .; j_gene: TRBJ2-7; abundance: large
CDR3aa: CASSLDLGTQYF; CDR3nt: TGTGCCAGCAGCTTAGACTTGGGTACGCAGTATTTT; v_gene: TRBV7-2; d_gene: .; j_gene: TRBJ2-3; abundance: hyperexpanded
CDR3aa: CASSLARSSWDEKLFF; CDR3nt: TGTGCCAGCAGCTTAGCTCGCAGTAGCTGGGATGAAAAACTGTTTTTT; v_gene: TRBV7-9; d_gene: .; j_gene: TRBJ1-4; abundance: medium-sized
CDR3aa: CASSLGPHYEQYF; CDR3nt: TGTGCCAGCAGCCTTGGGCCACACTACGAGCAGTACTTC; v_gene: TRBV27; d_gene: .; j_gene: TRBJ2-7; abundance: medium-sized
CDR3aa: CASSLASGSTDTQYF; CDR3nt: TGTGCCAGCAGCTTAGCTAGCGGGAGCACAGATACGCAGTATTTT; v_gene: TRBV11-2; d_gene: TRBD2; j_gene: TRBJ2-3; abundance: medium-sized
CDR3aa: CASSLTPSGGDTQYF; CDR3nt: TGTGCCAGCAGCTTAACCCCTAGCGGGGGGGATACGCAGTATTTT; v_gene: TRBV7-3; d_gene: TRBD2; j_gene: TRBJ2-3; abundance: hyperexpanded
CDR3aa: CASSYSRVGVLAPNYNEQFF; CDR3nt: TGTGCCAGCAGTTACTCGAGGGTTGGGGTCCTCGCCCCGAACTACAATGAGCAGTTCTTC; v_gene: TRBV6-2/TRBV6-3; d_gene: .; j_gene: TRBJ2-1; abundance: medium-sized
CDR3aa: CASSLEVGSETYGYTF; CDR3nt: TGTGCCAGCAGCTTGGAAGTTGGCAGCGAGACCTATGGCTACACCTTC; v_gene: TRBV5-6; d_gene: .; j_gene: TRBJ1-2; abundance: hyperexpanded